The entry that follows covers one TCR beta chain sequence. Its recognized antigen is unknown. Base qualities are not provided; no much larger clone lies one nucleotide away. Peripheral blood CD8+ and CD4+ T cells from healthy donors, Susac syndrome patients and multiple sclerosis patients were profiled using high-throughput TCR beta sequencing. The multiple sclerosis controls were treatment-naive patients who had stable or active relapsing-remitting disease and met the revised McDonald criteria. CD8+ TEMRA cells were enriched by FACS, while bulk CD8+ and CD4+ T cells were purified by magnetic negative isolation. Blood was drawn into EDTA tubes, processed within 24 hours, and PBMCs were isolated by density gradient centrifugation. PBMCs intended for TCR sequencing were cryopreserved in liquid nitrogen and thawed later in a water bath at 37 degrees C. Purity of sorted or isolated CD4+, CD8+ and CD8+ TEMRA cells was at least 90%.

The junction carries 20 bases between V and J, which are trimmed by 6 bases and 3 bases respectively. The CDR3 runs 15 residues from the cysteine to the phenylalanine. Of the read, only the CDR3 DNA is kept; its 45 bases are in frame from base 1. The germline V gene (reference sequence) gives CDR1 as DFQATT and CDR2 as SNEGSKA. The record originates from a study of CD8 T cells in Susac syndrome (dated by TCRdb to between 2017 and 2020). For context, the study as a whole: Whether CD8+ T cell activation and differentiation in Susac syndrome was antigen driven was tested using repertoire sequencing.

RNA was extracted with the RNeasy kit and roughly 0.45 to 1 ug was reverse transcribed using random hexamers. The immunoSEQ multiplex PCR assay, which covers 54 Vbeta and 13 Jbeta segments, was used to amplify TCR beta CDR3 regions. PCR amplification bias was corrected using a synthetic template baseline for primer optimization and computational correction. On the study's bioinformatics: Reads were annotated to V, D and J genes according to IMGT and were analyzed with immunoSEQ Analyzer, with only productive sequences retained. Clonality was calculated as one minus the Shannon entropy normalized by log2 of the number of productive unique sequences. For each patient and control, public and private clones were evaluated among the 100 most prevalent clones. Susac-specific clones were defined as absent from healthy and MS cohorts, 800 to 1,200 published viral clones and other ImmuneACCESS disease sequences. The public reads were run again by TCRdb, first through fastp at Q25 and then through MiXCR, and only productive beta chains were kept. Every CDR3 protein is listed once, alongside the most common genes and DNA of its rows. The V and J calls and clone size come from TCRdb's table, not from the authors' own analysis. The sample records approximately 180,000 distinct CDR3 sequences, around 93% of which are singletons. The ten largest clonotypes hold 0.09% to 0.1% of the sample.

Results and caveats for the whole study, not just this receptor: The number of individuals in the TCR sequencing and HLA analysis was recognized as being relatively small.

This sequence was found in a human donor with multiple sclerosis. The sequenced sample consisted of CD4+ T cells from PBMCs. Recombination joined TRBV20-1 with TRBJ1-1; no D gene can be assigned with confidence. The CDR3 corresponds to CSALPRTSWDTEAFF. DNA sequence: TGCAGTGCCCTTCCACGAACTTCCTGGGACACTGAAGCTTTCTTT.